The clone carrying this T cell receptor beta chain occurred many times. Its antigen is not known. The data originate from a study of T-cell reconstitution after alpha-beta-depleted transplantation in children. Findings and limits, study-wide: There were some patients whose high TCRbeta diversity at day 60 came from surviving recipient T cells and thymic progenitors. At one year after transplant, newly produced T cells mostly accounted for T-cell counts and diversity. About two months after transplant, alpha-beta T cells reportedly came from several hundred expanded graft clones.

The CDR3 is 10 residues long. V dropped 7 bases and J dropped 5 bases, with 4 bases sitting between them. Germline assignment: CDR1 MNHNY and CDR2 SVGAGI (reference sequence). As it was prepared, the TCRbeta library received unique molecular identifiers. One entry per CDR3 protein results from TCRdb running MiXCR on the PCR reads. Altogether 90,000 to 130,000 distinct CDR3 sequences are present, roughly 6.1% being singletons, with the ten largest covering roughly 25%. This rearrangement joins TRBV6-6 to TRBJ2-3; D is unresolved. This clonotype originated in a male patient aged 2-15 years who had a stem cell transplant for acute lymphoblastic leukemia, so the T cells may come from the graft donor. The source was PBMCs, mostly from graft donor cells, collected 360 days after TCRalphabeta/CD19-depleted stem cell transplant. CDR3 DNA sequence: TGTGCCAGCATTGAAGATACGCAGTATTTT. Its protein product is CASIEDTQYF.